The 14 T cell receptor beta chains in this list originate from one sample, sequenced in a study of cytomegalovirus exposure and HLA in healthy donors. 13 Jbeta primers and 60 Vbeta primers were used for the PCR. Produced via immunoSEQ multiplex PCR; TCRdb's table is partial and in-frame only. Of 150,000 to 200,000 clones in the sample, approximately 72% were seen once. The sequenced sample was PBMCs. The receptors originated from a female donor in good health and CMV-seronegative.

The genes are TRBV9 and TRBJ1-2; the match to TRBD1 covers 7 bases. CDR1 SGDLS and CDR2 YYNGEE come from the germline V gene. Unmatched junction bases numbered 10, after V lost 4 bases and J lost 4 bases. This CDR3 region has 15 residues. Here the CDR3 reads CASSLTLRDSYGYTF. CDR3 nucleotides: TGTGCCAGCAGCCTTACATTAAGGGACAGCTATGGCTACACCTTC.

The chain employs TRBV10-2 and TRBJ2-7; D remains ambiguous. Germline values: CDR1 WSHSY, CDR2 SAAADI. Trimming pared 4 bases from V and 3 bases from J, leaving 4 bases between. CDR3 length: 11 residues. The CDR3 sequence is CASSGVYEQYF. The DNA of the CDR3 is TGCGCCAGCAGTGGCGTCTACGAGCAGTACTTC.

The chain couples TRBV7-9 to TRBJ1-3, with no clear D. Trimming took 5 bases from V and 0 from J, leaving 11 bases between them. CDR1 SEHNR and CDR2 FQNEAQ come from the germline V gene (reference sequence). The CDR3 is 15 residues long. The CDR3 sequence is CASSPSSGSGNTIYF. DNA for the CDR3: TGTGCCAGCAGCCCCTCCAGTGGCTCTGGAAACACCATATATTTT.

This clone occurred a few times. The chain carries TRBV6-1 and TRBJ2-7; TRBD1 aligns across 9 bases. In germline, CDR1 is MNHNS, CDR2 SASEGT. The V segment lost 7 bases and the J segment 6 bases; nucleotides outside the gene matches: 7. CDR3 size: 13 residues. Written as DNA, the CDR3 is TGTGCCAGCAACCAACAGGGACAGGGCGAGCAGTACTTC. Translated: CASNQQGQGEQYF.

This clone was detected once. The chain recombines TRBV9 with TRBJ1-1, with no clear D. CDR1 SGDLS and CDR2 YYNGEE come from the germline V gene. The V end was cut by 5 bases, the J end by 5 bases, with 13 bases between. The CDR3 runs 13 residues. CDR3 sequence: CASSPKERTEAFF. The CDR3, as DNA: TGTGCCAGCAGTCCTAAGGAGAGGACTGAAGCTTTCTTT.

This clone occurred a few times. The CDR3 reads CASRITRTGRASGKISGANVLTF. CDR3 nucleotides: TGTGCCAGCAGAATTACACGGACTGGGCGGGCTAGCGGGAAAATATCTGGGGCCAACGTCCTGACTTTC. This sequence joins TRBV2 and TRBJ2-6, with 9 bases matching TRBD2. Germline CDR1 and CDR2: SNHLY and FYNNEI. The CDR3 runs 23 residues. The J segment lost 1 base and the V segment lost 6 bases, leaving 25 bases of the junction unmatched.

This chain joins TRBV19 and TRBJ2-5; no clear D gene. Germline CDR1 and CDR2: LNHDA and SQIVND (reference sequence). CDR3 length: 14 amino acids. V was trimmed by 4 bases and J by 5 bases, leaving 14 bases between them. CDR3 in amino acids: CASSNGLDVETQYF. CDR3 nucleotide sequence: TGTGCCAGTAGTAATGGCCTAGACGTGGAGACCCAGTACTTC.

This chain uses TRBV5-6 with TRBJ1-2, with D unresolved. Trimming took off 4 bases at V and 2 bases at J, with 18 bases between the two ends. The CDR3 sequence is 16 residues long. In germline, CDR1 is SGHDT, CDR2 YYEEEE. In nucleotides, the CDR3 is TGTGCCAGCAGCCAGGCGGGCTTTACAATAAACTATGGCTACACCTTC. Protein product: CASSQAGFTINYGYTF.

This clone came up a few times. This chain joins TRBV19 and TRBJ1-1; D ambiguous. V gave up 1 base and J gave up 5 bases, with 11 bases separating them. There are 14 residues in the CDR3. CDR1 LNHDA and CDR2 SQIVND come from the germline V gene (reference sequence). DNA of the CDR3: TGTGCCAGTAGTATAGTAGGAGTAAGGACTGAAGCTTTCTTT. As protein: CASSIVGVRTEAFF. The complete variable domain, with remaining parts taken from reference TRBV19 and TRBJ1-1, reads DGGITQSPKYLFRKEGQNVTLSCEQNLNHDAMYWYRQDPGQGLRLIYYSQIVNDFQKGDIAEGYSVSREKKESFPLTVTSAQKNPTAFYLCASSIVGVRTEAFFGQGTRLTVV.

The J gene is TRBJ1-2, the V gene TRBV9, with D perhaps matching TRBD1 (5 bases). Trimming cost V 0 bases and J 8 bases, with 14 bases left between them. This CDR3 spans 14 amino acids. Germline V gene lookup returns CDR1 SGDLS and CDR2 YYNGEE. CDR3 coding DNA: TGTGCCAGCAGCGTAGATACGGGGGAGGGGGGCTACACCTTC. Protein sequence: CASSVDTGEGGYTF.

CDR3 sequence: CASSPAGGANTEAFF. The CDR3 bases are TGTGCCAGCTCACCAGCAGGGGGAGCGAACACTGAAGCTTTCTTT. The rearrangement links TRBV18 to TRBJ1-1, with TRBD1 matching over 7 bases. There are 15 residues in the CDR3. The V and J ends lost 2 bases and 1 base, in that order; junction bases with no gene match: 4. The germline V gene encodes CDR1 KGHSH and CDR2 LQKENI.

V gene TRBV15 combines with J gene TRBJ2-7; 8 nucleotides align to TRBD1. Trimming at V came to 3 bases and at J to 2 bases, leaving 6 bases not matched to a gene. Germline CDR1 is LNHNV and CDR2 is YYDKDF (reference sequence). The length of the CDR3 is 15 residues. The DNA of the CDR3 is TGTGCCACCAGCAGGCACCGACAGGGGCCCTACGAGCAGTACTTC. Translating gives CATSRHRQGPYEQYF.

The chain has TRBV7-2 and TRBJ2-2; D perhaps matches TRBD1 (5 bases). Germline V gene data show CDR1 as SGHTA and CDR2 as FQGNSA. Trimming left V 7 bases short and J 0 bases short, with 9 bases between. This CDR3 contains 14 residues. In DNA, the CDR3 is TGTGCCAGCAACCTACAGGCGAACACCGGGGAGCTGTTTTTT. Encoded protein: CASNLQANTGELFF. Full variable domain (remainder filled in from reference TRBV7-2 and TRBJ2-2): GAGVSQSPSNKVTEKGKDVELRCDPISGHTALYWYRQSLGQGLEFLIYFQGNSAPDKSGLPSDRFSAERTGGSVSTLTIQRTQQEDSAVYLCASNLQANTGELFFGEGSRLTVL.

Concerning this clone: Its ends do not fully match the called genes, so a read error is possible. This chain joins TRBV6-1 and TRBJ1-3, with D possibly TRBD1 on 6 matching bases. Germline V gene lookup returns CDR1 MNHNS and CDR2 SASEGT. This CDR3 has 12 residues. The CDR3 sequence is CASRSQGSTIYF. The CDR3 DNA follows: TGTGCCAGCAGGTCACAGGGAAGCACCATATATTTT.